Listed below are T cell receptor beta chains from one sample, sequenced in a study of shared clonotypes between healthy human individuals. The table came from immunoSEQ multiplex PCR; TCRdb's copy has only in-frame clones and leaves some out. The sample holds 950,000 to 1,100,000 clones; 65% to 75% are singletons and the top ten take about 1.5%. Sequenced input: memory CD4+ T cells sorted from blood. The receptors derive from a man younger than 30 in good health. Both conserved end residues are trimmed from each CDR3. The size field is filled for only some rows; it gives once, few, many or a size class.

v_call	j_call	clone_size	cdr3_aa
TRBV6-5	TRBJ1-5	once	ASSYSGQFNQPQH
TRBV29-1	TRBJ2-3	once	SAAQAMGPTDTQY
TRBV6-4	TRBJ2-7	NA	ASSRLPDLVGFRISYEQY
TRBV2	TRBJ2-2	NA	ASSETSGRTGELF
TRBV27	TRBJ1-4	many	ASKLGEVNEKLF
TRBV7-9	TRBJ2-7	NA	ASSLGGTGGDEQY
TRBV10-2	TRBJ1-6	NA	ASSEYTNSPLH
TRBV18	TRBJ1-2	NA	ASSPGQGANYGYT
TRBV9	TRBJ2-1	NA	ASSDGTSGRNEQF
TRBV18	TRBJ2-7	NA	ASSPRQGVGYEQY
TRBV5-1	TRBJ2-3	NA	ASSVLADHRDTQY
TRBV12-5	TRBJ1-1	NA	ASGTTSGGTEAF
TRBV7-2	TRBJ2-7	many	ASSPPLGLAGVGEQY
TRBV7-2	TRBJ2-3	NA	ASSRTSGRGDTQY
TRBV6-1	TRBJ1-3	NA	ASTTGGNTIY
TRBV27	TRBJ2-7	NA	ASSLSQGIGYEQY
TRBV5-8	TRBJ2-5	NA	ASSFGTQSQETQY
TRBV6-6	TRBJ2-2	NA	ASSWPADNTGELF
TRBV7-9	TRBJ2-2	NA	ASSPGTINTGELF
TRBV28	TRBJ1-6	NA	ASSYGGGVGSPLH
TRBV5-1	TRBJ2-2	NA	ASRGPGTGELF
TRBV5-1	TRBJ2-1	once	ASSLALAGGGEQF
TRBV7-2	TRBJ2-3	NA	ASSLAGESTDTQY
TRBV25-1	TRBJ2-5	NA	ASSEARLALGETQY
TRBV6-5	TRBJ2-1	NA	ASSYGGQGRISWF
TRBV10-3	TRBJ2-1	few	ATSHQGGNEQF
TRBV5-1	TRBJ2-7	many	ASSGTGTELEQY
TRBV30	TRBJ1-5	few	AWSEKGNQPQH
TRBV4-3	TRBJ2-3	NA	ASSQVTGEADTQY
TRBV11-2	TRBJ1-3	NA	ASSLGFFGGNTIY
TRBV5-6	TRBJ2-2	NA	ASSLAGPVTGELF
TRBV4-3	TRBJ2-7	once	ASSQGAGGTYEQY
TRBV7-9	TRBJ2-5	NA	ASSWVRPETQY
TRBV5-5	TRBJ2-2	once	ASSLIIGTNTGELF
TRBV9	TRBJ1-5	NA	ASSATGSHQPQH
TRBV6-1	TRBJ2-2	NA	ASIPRSNTGELF
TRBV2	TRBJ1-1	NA	ASSAQAYTEAF
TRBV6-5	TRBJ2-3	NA	ASKRGSSTDTQY
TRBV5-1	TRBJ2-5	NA	ASSLAGTSGGSRETQY
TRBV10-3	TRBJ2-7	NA	AISGRDRGSYEQY
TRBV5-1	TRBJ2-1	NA	ASSASIAGGDEQF
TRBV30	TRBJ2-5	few	ALDRGTETQY
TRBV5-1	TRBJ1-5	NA	ASSLGERDGRWH
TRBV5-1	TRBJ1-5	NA	ASSLEGANQPQH
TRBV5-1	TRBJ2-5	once	ASSAGAGAQETQY
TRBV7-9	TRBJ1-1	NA	ASSLGQGLMSEAF
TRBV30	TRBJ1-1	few	AWSVGLGRVDLDTEAF
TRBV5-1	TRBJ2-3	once	ASSLASGDPDTQY
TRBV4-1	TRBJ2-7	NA	ASSQSQGAYEQY
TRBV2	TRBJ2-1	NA	ASMISGGLNEQF
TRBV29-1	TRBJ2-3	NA	SVGAGGSDTQY
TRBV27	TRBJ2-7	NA	ASSPLGTGDYEQY
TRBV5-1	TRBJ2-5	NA	ASSSGLDAETQY
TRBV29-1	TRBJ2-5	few	SVNGILETQY
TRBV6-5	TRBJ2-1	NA	ASSYSFGLHEQF